These 10 T cell receptor beta chains were all obtained from the same sample, sequenced in a study of blood T cell repertoires in COVID-19 (dated by TCRdb to the early 2020s). Libraries were made using the immunoSEQ multiplex PCR assay. This is the immuneACCESS table as TCRdb keeps it, with only in-frame sequences that have V and J called. A part of the clones is gone; compared with another copy, unresolved V genes explain less than half, and the rest is unexplained. This sample is represented by approximately 330,000 clones; approximately 89% of them were singletons. About a tenth of the sample lies in the top ten. The sequenced sample consisted of PBMCs or T cells enriched from blood (not recorded which). These receptors were obtained from a woman under 40 who had recovered from COVID-19.

This sequence joins TRBV20-1 and TRBJ1-2; 7 bases agree with TRBD1. The J segment lost 8 bases and the V segment lost 3 bases, leaving 9 bases of the junction unmatched. The length of the CDR3 is 13 residues. Germline loops: CDR1 DFQATT, CDR2 SNEGSKA (reference sequence). CDR3 bases: TGCAGTGCTAGTATTCGACAGGGCGGGGGCTACACCTTC. Its protein is CSASIRQGGGYTF.

This clone has more than one count but fewer than ten. The chain recombines TRBV6-5 with TRBJ2-7, with 8 bases lining up with TRBD2. The V segment lost 5 bases and the J segment 2 bases; nucleotides outside the gene matches: 2. The CDR3 extends over 13 amino acids. From germline, CDR1 is MNHEY and CDR2 SVGAGI. CDR3 nucleotide sequence: TGTGCCAGCAGTAGCGGGAGAACCTACGAGCAGTACTTC. This codes for CASSSGRTYEQYF.

This chain uses TRBV19 with TRBJ1-5; D gene unclear. Germline loops: CDR1 LNHDA, CDR2 SQIVND (reference sequence). CDR3 length equals 15 residues. V was clipped by 5 bases and J by 0 bases, with 11 bases between them. CDR3 sequence reads: CASSSQRDSNQPQHF. CDR3 sequence (DNA): TGTGCCAGTAGTTCCCAGCGGGATAGCAATCAGCCCCAGCATTTT.

This rearrangement joins TRBV29-1 to TRBJ2-7; D remains ambiguous. Germline-derived CDR1 and CDR2 are SQVTM and ANQGSEA. The CDR3 is 13 amino acids. Trimming removed 4 bases from V and 4 bases from J, with 14 bases in between. Written as DNA, the CDR3 is TGCAGCGTTGTCAGGCAGGAAGATTACGAGCAGTACTTC. Protein sequence: CSVVRQEDYEQYF.

CDR3 sequence (DNA): TGTGCCAGCAGTCTCCTGACTAGCGGGAGGTCGGGGGAGCTGTTTTTT. It is translated as CASSLLTSGRSGELFF. The chain couples TRBV28 to TRBJ2-2; 13 bases are shared with TRBD2. The trim removed 5 bases at V and 8 bases at J, leaving 8 bases unmatched. This CDR3 has 16 amino acids. Germline CDR1 reads MDHEN; CDR2 reads SYDVKM. Based on the CDR3 plus reference TRBV28 and TRBJ2-2, the full variable domain is DVKVTQSSRYLVKRTGEKVFLECVQDMDHENMFWYRQDPGLGLRLIYFSYDVKMKEKGDIPEGYSVSREKKERFSLILESASTNQTSMYLCASSLLTSGRSGELFFGEGSRLTVL.

This clone showed up just once. This chain connects TRBV7-9 to TRBJ1-1; 10 nucleotides line up with TRBD1. From germline, CDR1 is SEHNR and CDR2 FQNEAQ (reference sequence). J was trimmed by 8 bases and V by 3 bases; bases with no gene match: 9. The CDR3 spans 15 residues. The CDR3 protein is CASSLGQGPSTEAFF. CDR3 nucleotide sequence: TGTGCCAGCAGCTTGGGACAGGGGCCAAGTACCGAAGCTTTCTTT. The full variable domain, in which reference TRBV7-9 and TRBJ1-1 provide the parts outside the CDR3, is DTGVSQNPRHKITKRGQNVTFRCDPISEHNRLYWYRQTLGQGPEFLTYFQNEAQLEKSRLLSDRFSAERPKGSFSTLEIQRTEQGDSAMYLCASSLGQGPSTEAFFGQGTRLTVV.

The chain recombines TRBV7-6 with TRBJ1-1, with a possible D match to TRBD1 (6 bases). V lost 3 bases to trimming and J lost 0 bases, with 11 bases between them. The CDR3 runs to 15 residues. Germline V gene sequence: CDR1 SGHVS, CDR2 FNYEAQ. CDR3 sequence reads: CASSLGATMNTEAFF. The CDR3 DNA reads as TGTGCCAGCAGCTTGGGGGCTACGATGAACACTGAAGCTTTCTTT.

The rearrangement links TRBV7-2 to TRBJ2-7, with a weak D call TRBD2 (5 bases). Germline values: CDR1 SGHTA, CDR2 FQGNSA. Trimming took 5 bases from V and 2 from J, leaving 13 bases between them. The CDR3 contains 14 residues. Here the CDR3 reads CASSRRTQTYEQYF. The CDR3 bases are TGTGCCAGCAGCCGGAGGACGCAGACCTACGAGCAGTACTTC.

This chain connects TRBV24-1 to TRBJ1-3; unclear D gene. The germline V gene has CDR1 KGHDR and CDR2 SFDVKD. V lost 2 bases to trimming and J lost 0 bases, with 4 bases between them. This CDR3 has 14 residues. CDR3 region: CATSDSYSGNTIYF. For the CDR3, the DNA is TGTGCCACCAGTGATTCCTACTCTGGAAACACCATATATTTT.

V gene TRBV14 combines with J gene TRBJ1-3; the match to TRBD1 covers 7 bases. This CDR3 is built from 17 residues. The V segment lost 1 base and the J segment 8 bases; nucleotides outside the gene matches: 14. Germline assignment: CDR1 SGHDN and CDR2 FVKESK. CDR3 nucleotide sequence: TGTGCCAGCAGCCAAGGACACGCGACAGGGACGGGGCACACCATATATTTT. Encoded protein: CASSQGHATGTGHTIYF.